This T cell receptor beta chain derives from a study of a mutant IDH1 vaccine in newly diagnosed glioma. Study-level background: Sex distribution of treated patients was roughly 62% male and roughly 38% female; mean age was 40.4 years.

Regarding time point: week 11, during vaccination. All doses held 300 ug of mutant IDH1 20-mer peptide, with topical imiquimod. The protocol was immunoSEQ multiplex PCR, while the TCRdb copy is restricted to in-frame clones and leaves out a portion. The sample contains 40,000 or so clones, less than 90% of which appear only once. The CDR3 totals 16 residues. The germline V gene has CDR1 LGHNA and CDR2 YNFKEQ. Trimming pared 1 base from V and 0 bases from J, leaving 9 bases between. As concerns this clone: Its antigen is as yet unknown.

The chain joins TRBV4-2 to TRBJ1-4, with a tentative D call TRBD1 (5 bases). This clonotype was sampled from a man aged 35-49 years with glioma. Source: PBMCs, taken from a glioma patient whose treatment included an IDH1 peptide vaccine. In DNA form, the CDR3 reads TGTGCCAGCAGCCAAGGGGGGGATACAACTAATGAAAAACTGTTTTTT. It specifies CASSQGGDTTNEKLFF.